The source of this T cell receptor beta chain is a study of OX40 agonist ivuxolimab in advanced cancers. Study as a whole: Males comprised 75% to 90% of the group, whose mean age was roughly 64 years (range about 20 to 90).

Clones were read by immunoSEQ multiplex PCR, and TCRdb kept only the in-frame ones, dropping some. The sample gives approximately 110,000 clones, less than 95% of which show up once; around 0.81% is in the top ten. Study outcomes and limitations: Clones of CD4+ and CD8+ blood T cells grew by week 6 at doses of 0.1 to 3.0 mg/kg. Certain nonresponding patients likewise had low normalized T-cell clonal expansion.

About this clone: Its specificity is not known.

The germline V gene encodes CDR1 MNHEY and CDR2 SVGAGI. The CDR3 is made up of 16 amino acids. The germline V and J ends were trimmed by 4 bases and 5 bases, with 18 bases remaining between them. This TCR derives from an adult with an advanced solid tumor such as melanoma, head and neck, liver or kidney cancer. V and J are TRBV6-5 and TRBJ2-1; D possibly corresponds to TRBD2 (5 bases). The sequencing here drew on CD4+ or CD8+ T cells sorted from blood, taken in a trial of the OX40 agonist ivuxolimab. CDR3 nucleotides: TGTGCCAGCAGTTCGGGCCCCGCCGCGGGCGACAATGAGCAGTTCTTC. Its protein product is CASSSGPAAGDNEQFF.